Listed below are T cell receptor beta chains from one sample, sequenced in a study of blood T cell repertoires in COVID-19. The data were produced by immunoSEQ multiplex PCR, yet TCRdb's version contains in-frame clones alone and is incomplete. The sample carries just over 85,000 clones, 89% recorded once. The sequencing sample was made of peripheral blood. These TCRs come from a man aged 50-59 years with acute or convalescent COVID-19. The CDR3 runs from the conserved cysteine through the conserved F or W. A D gene is named only where the DNA matches it firmly. Clone sizes are given selectively: once, few, many, or a class where the clone is expanded.

cdr3_aa,cdr3_nt,v_call,clone_size,j_call,d_call,cdr3_length
CASSLGGGGAGTEAFF,TGTGCCAGCAGCTTGGGGGGCGGGGGCGCTGGCACTGAAGCTTTCTTT,TRBV5-6,NA,TRBJ1-1,NA,16
CASRLGQTFTGELFF,TGTGCCAGCAGGCTGGGACAGACTTTCACCGGGGAGCTGTTTTTT,TRBV6-5,NA,TRBJ2-2,TRBD1,15
CASSLRTPGGTPLHF,TGTGCCAGCAGCCTGCGGACTCCTGGGGGGACACCCCTCCACTTT,TRBV14,NA,TRBJ1-6,NA,15
CASSLLIGGGLGGNEQFF,TGTGCCAGCAGCCTACTAATAGGGGGGGGCTTGGGCGGCAATGAGCAGTTCTTC,TRBV7-8,NA,TRBJ2-1,NA,18
CASSVQGAVRGEQFF,TGTGCCAGTAGTGTACAGGGGGCGGTAAGGGGTGAGCAGTTCTTC,TRBV19,NA,TRBJ2-1,TRBD1,15
CASSQDRVPQYF,TGTGCCAGCAGCCAGGACAGGGTCCCCCAGTACTTC,TRBV14,NA,TRBJ2-5,TRBD1,12
CAGRQARSGLFF,TGTGCCGGCAGACAGGCGAGATCGGGACTGTTTTTT,TRBV2,NA,TRBJ1-4,NA,12
CATKTDSNTEAFF,TGCGCCACCAAGACAGATTCCAACACTGAAGCTTTCTTT,TRBV5-1,NA,TRBJ1-1,NA,13
CATSRTRSNEKLFF,TGTGCCACCAGCCGGACACGATCTAATGAAAAACTGTTTTTT,TRBV15,once,TRBJ1-4,NA,14
CASSYTSGVYETQYF,TGTGCCAGCAGTTACACTAGCGGGGTATACGAGACCCAGTACTTC,TRBV6-5,NA,TRBJ2-5,TRBD2,15
CASSERAGSNSPLHF,TGTGCCAGCAGTGAGCGAGCGGGCTCTAATTCACCCCTCCACTTT,TRBV2,NA,TRBJ1-6,NA,15
CASRSQTSSYNEQFF,TGTGCCAGCAGATCACAGACTAGCTCCTACAATGAGCAGTTCTTC,TRBV6-6,NA,TRBJ2-1,NA,15
CASSLRVSDNEQFF,TGTGCCAGCAGCCTGCGGGTGTCGGACAATGAGCAGTTCTTC,TRBV3-1/TRBV3-2,NA,TRBJ2-1,NA,14
CASSRGFDYGYTF,TGTGCCAGTAGCAGGGGATTCGACTATGGCTACACCTTC,TRBV19,few,TRBJ1-2,NA,13
CAISARAGVHNEQFF,TGTGCCATCAGTGCTCGAGCGGGGGTACACAATGAGCAGTTCTTC,TRBV10-3,NA,TRBJ2-1,TRBD2,15
CAWSVKTGALEQYF,TGTGCCTGGAGTGTAAAGACAGGGGCGCTCGAGCAGTACTTC,TRBV30,NA,TRBJ2-7,TRBD1,14
CATSDPGQHNEQFF,TGTGCCACCAGTGACCCCGGACAGCACAATGAGCAGTTCTTC,TRBV24-1,NA,TRBJ2-1,NA,14
CAWSVGTGQPQHF,TGTGCCTGGAGTGTAGGGACAGGGCAGCCCCAGCATTTT,TRBV30,NA,TRBJ1-5,TRBD1,13
CASSLQGLKGSPLHF,TGCGCCAGCAGCTTGCAGGGCTTGAAGGGTTCACCCCTCCACTTT,TRBV5-1,few,TRBJ1-6,NA,15
CARSPIQGQNYGYTF,TGTGCCAGAAGCCCAATACAGGGGCAGAACTATGGCTACACCTTC,TRBV5-3,NA,TRBJ1-2,TRBD1,15
CAWTSGGAGSSDTQYF,TGTGCCTGGACTAGCGGGGGGGCCGGTTCAAGCGATACGCAGTATTTT,TRBV30,NA,TRBJ2-3,TRBD2,16
CSVEDRTGVNEQFF,TGCAGCGTTGAAGATCGGACAGGGGTCAATGAGCAGTTCTTC,TRBV29-1,NA,TRBJ2-1,TRBD1,14
CASSFGLLRDTEAFF,TGTGCCAGCAGCTTCGGACTCCTAAGGGACACTGAAGCTTTCTTT,TRBV7-9,many,TRBJ1-1,NA,15
CASWGLAVGSSYNEQFF,TGTGCCAGCTGGGGACTAGCGGTTGGGAGCTCCTACAATGAGCAGTTCTTC,TRBV3-1/TRBV3-2,NA,TRBJ2-1,TRBD2,17
CASSTGQEDYTF,TGTGCCAGCAGCACCGGACAGGAAGACTACACCTTC,TRBV7-9,NA,TRBJ1-2,TRBD1,12
CASSFGQDNSPLHF,TGCGCCAGCAGCTTCGGACAGGATAATTCACCCCTCCACTTT,TRBV5-1,NA,TRBJ1-6,TRBD1,14
CASSPSGGATDTQYF,TGTGCCAGCAGCCCCAGCGGGGGGGCCACAGATACGCAGTATTTT,TRBV7-6,once,TRBJ2-3,TRBD2,15
CASSPPPQGLGWAFF,TGTGCCAGCAGTCCACCGCCACAGGGCCTCGGGTGGGCTTTCTTT,TRBV28,few,TRBJ1-1,NA,15
CASSKYRYWGQPQHF,TGTGCCAGCAGTAAGTACAGGTATTGGGGTCAGCCCCAGCATTTT,TRBV6-7,NA,TRBJ1-5,NA,15
CASSLLDRGADTQYF,TGTGCCAGCAGCTTACTGGACAGGGGGGCAGATACGCAGTATTTT,TRBV11-1,NA,TRBJ2-3,TRBD1,15
CSAGQLDQPQHF,TGCAGCGCTGGACAGTTAGATCAGCCCCAGCATTTT,TRBV29-1,NA,TRBJ1-5,NA,12
CASSLLIMGDRNEQFF,TGTGCCAGCAGCTTACTCATAATGGGGGACAGGAATGAGCAGTTCTTC,TRBV7-6,NA,TRBJ2-1,TRBD1,16
CASSQDRASGGGPSSTDTQYF,TGCGCCAGCAGCCAAGATCGGGCTAGCGGGGGGGGCCCTTCTAGCACAGATACGCAGTATTTT,TRBV4-1,NA,TRBJ2-3,TRBD2,21
CASSVGTGGSQPQHF,TGTGCCAGCAGCGTCGGGACAGGGGGCTCTCAGCCCCAGCATTTT,TRBV2,NA,TRBJ1-5,TRBD1,15
CASWTGGQPQHF,TGTGCCAGCTGGACAGGGGGCCAGCCCCAGCATTTT,TRBV28,NA,TRBJ1-5,TRBD1,12
CASVNRGMDYGYTF,TGTGCCAGCGTTAACAGGGGGATGGACTATGGCTACACCTTC,TRBV6-5,NA,TRBJ1-2,TRBD1,14
CASSLAGWGATNEKLFF,TGTGCCAGCAGCTTGGCGGGCTGGGGGGCAACTAATGAAAAACTGTTTTTT,TRBV7-8,NA,TRBJ1-4,NA,17
CASSASQGTPLHF,TGTGCCAGCAGCGCCTCCCAGGGGACACCCCTCCACTTT,TRBV5-5,NA,TRBJ1-6,NA,13
CASRGTVNTEAFF,TGTGCCAGCAGAGGCACAGTGAACACTGAAGCTTTCTTT,TRBV6-5,NA,TRBJ1-1,NA,13
CAISESPGPGTAFNYGYTF,TGTGCCATCAGTGAGTCGCCAGGCCCAGGGACAGCCTTTAACTATGGCTACACCTTC,TRBV10-3,NA,TRBJ1-2,TRBD1,19
CASSFSLAGGRGGSGGVQYF,TGTGCCAGCAGTTTTAGTCTAGCGGGGGGGCGAGGGGGCAGCGGGGGTGTGCAGTATTTT,TRBV27,NA,TRBJ2-3,TRBD2,20
CASSDSRTGGDTQYF,TGTGCCAGCAGTGACTCGAGGACTGGTGGGGATACGCAGTATTTT,TRBV6-4,once,TRBJ2-3,NA,15
CASSTLQGEAFF,TGTGCCAGCAGCACATTACAGGGTGAAGCTTTCTTT,TRBV7-9,NA,TRBJ1-1,NA,12
CSVEDGRARGYTF,TGCAGCGTTGAAGATGGCAGGGCCCGGGGCTACACCTTC,TRBV29-1,NA,TRBJ1-2,NA,13
CASSLPGTVEQFF,TGTGCCAGCAGCTTACCCGGGACAGTTGAGCAGTTCTTC,TRBV7-3,NA,TRBJ2-1,TRBD1,13